The 7 T cell receptor beta chains listed next were all sequenced from one sample in a study of blood T cell repertoires in COVID-19. Profiled with immunoSEQ multiplex PCR; TCRdb holds only in-frame clones, not every one. The sample includes fewer than 450,000 clones, about 90% of them seen just once. The material sequenced was peripheral blood. The receptors stem from a woman in her 50s with COVID-19, enrolled during active disease.

V and J are TRBV7-8 and TRBJ2-7, with D possibly being TRBD1 (6 bases). V dropped 5 bases and J dropped 5 bases, with 16 bases sitting between them. The germline CDR1 and CDR2 sequences are SGHVS and FQNEAQ. This CDR3 is 14 amino acids long. Here the CDR3 DNA reads TGTGCCAGCAGCCAGTCAGGGGTCTCTAACGAGCAGTACTTC. This codes for CASSQSGVSNEQYF. Full variable domain (missing parts from reference TRBV7-8 and TRBJ2-7): GAGVSQSPRYKVAKRGQDVALRCDPISGHVSLFWYQQALGQGPEFLTYFQNEAQLDKSGLPSDRFFAERPEGSVSTLKIQRTQQEDSAVYLCASSQSGVSNEQYFGPGTRLTVT.

The rearrangement uses TRBV15 and TRBJ2-5, with 9 bases matching TRBD1. The CDR3 has 15 residues. Germline V gene sequence: CDR1 LNHNV, CDR2 YYDKDF (reference sequence). With V trimmed by 3 bases and J by 3 bases, 5 bases remained unmatched. In nucleotides, the CDR3 is TGTGCCACCAGCAGCTGGGACAGGGTAAAAGAGACCCAGTACTTC. This sequence encodes CATSSWDRVKETQYF.

A single count supports this clone. The chain couples TRBV30 to TRBJ1-2; 9 positions match TRBD1. Losses at the gene ends were 6 bases for V and 9 bases for J; bases not matched to a gene: 8. The CDR3 is made up of 12 amino acids. Germline V gives CDR1 GTSNPN, CDR2 SVGIG (reference sequence). This CDR3 reads CACPGQGVRYTF. The CDR3 DNA sequence: TGTGCCTGCCCGGGACAGGGAGTACGCTACACCTTC.

The rearrangement links TRBV6-2 or TRBV6-3 to TRBJ1-5; 7 positions agree with TRBD1. Germline CDR1 is MNHEY and CDR2 is SVGEGT. This CDR3 region has 15 residues. Trimming cost V 4 bases and J 3 bases; bases outside gene matches: 6. CDR3 residues: CASSFRQGPNQPQHF. CDR3 nucleotide sequence: TGTGCCAGCAGTTTTCGACAGGGTCCCAATCAGCCCCAGCATTTT.

The chain employs TRBV27 and TRBJ2-7; 7 positions agree with TRBD2. Trimming cost V 2 bases and J 5 bases; bases outside gene matches: 6. Per germline, CDR1 MNHEY and CDR2 SMNVEV (reference sequence). This CDR3 region has 14 residues. As DNA, the CDR3 is TGTGCCAGCAGTTTAGCGGGAGATCCCCACGAGCAGTACTTC. The encoded protein is CASSLAGDPHEQYF.

V and J are TRBV14 and TRBJ2-7, with no clear D. Per germline, CDR1 SGHDN and CDR2 FVKESK. Trimming removed 1 base at V and 4 bases at J, with 8 bases between. This CDR3 region has 13 residues. CDR3 in amino acids: CASSQVAYYEQYF. The CDR3 DNA reads as TGTGCCAGCAGCCAAGTGGCTTATTACGAGCAGTACTTC.

The rearrangement joins TRBV28 to TRBJ1-6; 9 bases are shared with TRBD1. The CDR3 spans 16 residues. The germline gives CDR1 MDHEN, CDR2 SYDVKM. V was pared by 5 bases and J by 7 bases, with 9 bases of the junction left unmatched. In DNA, the CDR3 is TGTGCCAGCAGTCTCTTCCCGGGACAGGGAAATTCACCCCTCCACTTT. Protein product: CASSLFPGQGNSPLHF.